Below, 24 T cell receptor beta chains from the same sample are listed, as sequenced in a study of cytomegalovirus exposure and HLA in healthy donors. Primers: 60 Vbeta forward and 13 Jbeta reverse. Repertoires were generated with immunoSEQ multiplex PCR, while TCRdb's copy carries only in-frame clones and drops some. The repertoire holds roughly 170,000 clones, around 80% seen once, with about 2.2% in the top ten. Sequenced material: PBMCs. The source of these receptors is a woman aged 30 to 39 in good health and CMV-seronegative.

A remark on this clone: One end of the junction does not line up with germline, which may come from a read error. The CDR3 reads CASSIAGVLRETQYF. CDR3 coding DNA: TGTGCCAGCAGCATAGCGGGAGTCCTGAGGGAGACCCAGTACTTC. V gene TRBV7-2 combines with J gene TRBJ2-5, with 9 bases identical to TRBD2. Germline values: CDR1 SGHTA, CDR2 FQGNSA. The CDR3 totals 15 residues.

The chain links TRBV19 to TRBJ1-4; 8 bases align to TRBD1. Germline assignment: CDR1 LNHDA and CDR2 SQIVND (reference sequence). CDR3 length: 15 amino acids. V lost 3 bases, J lost 8 bases, and 8 bases stayed unmatched. The CDR3 nucleotides are TGTGCCAGTAGTATCCAGGGGGCGGACGGCGAAAAACTGTTTTTT. It translates to CASSIQGADGEKLFF. Full variable domain (remainder filled in from reference TRBV19 and TRBJ1-4): DGGITQSPKYLFRKEGQNVTLSCEQNLNHDAMYWYRQDPGQGLRLIYYSQIVNDFQKGDIAEGYSVSREKKESFPLTVTSAQKNPTAFYLCASSIQGADGEKLFFGSGTQLSVL.

DNA for the CDR3: TGTGCCAGCAGATACGGCGACAGGGGGAGGACTGAAGCTTTCTTT. Translated, it gives CASRYGDRGRTEAFF. The chain carries TRBV28 and TRBJ1-1, with 9 bases fitting TRBD1. The CDR3 has 15 residues. V dropped 6 bases and J dropped 5; count of bases not matched to a gene: 10. The germline gives CDR1 MDHEN, CDR2 SYDVKM.

This chain uses TRBV5-1 with TRBJ2-3, with 13 bases that match TRBD2. The CDR3 consists of 16 residues. Looked up from germline, CDR1 is SGHRS and CDR2 is YFSETQ. The junction had 5 bases not matched to a gene; V was cut back by 4 bases and J by 3 bases. The CDR3 region is CASSTGTSGETDTQYF. For the CDR3, the DNA is TGCGCCAGCAGCACAGGGACTAGCGGGGAAACAGATACGCAGTATTTT.

This clone was counted between two and nine times. The chain recombines TRBV5-1 with TRBJ2-7; weak D call: TRBD2 (7 bases). V lost 4 bases and J 7 bases, leaving 21 bases between the germline ends. The CDR3 spans 15 residues. Germline values: CDR1 SGHRS, CDR2 YFSETQ. Here the CDR3 reads CASSHRGGGIREQYF. CDR3 sequence (DNA): TGCGCCAGCAGCCATAGGGGAGGGGGGATTCGGGAGCAGTACTTC.

The CDR3 region has the DNA TGCGCCAGCAGCTCTGAAGCGGCCCAACTTTCCTACGAGCAGTACTTC. Translated: CASSSEAAQLSYEQYF. The chain couples TRBV5-1 to TRBJ2-7, with a tentative D call TRBD2 (5 bases). Germline loops: CDR1 SGHRS, CDR2 YFSETQ. V lost 3 bases, J lost 1 base, and 17 bases lay in between. The CDR3 runs to 16 residues.

This sequence joins TRBV9 and TRBJ1-5, with D possibly matching TRBD1 (5 bases). The germline V gene has CDR1 SGDLS and CDR2 YYNGEE. The length of the CDR3 is 15 residues. Between the trimmed V and J ends, which lost 0 bases and 0 bases, there was a span of 7 bases. The CDR3 sequence: CASSVGQGSNQPQHF. The CDR3 nucleotides are TGTGCCAGCAGCGTAGGGCAGGGTAGCAATCAGCCCCAGCATTTT.

The J gene is TRBJ2-1, the V gene TRBV5-6; D gene ambiguous. Trimming cost V 0 bases and J 4 bases, with 14 bases left between them. This CDR3 contains 16 residues. The germline CDR1 and CDR2 sequences are SGHDT and YYEEEE. The CDR3 sequence is CASSLAWSSVYNEQFF. CDR3 DNA sequence: TGTGCCAGCAGCTTGGCCTGGTCGTCAGTTTACAATGAGCAGTTCTTC.

This clone has just one count. The chain couples TRBV15 to TRBJ2-1; 11 bases match TRBD2. The CDR3 is made up of 16 amino acids. The J segment lost 7 bases and the V segment lost 0 bases, leaving 5 bases of the junction unmatched. From germline, CDR1 is LNHNV and CDR2 YYDKDF (reference sequence). The CDR3 coding sequence is TGTGCCACCAGCAGAGAGGCTAGCGGGGGGAAAAATGAGCAGTTCTTC. Amino acid sequence: CATSREASGGKNEQFF.

The chain is built from TRBV5-1 and TRBJ2-4; tentative D call: TRBD1 (8 bases). The V end lost 4 bases, the J end lost 2 bases, and 16 bases lay between the germline ends. Germline loops: CDR1 SGHRS, CDR2 YFSETQ. This CDR3 has 16 residues. CDR3 protein: CASSLTGGGTKNIQYF. The CDR3 region has the DNA TGCGCCAGCAGCCTTACAGGGGGGGGAACCAAAAACATTCAGTACTTC.

On this clone itself: One junction end does not reproduce the germline sequence, and a read error may be involved. V is TRBV2 and J is TRBJ2-4; TRBD1 agrees at 8 bases. Germline CDR1 SNHLY, CDR2 FYNNEI. The CDR3 is made up of 18 amino acids. This chain's CDR3 is CASADNPTGALAKNSQYF. CDR3 in DNA: TGTGCCAGCGCAGACAACCCGACAGGGGCACTAGCCAAAAACAGTCAGTACTTC.

The chain links TRBV5-1 to TRBJ1-2; TRBD1 might be the D (5 bases). The germline gives CDR1 SGHRS, CDR2 YFSETQ. With 0 bases removed from V and 1 base from J, the gap between germline ends came to 10 bases. This CDR3 spans 15 amino acids. CDR3 sequence: CASSLGSGGNYGYTF. CDR3 nucleotide sequence: TGCGCCAGCAGCTTGGGTTCCGGGGGTAACTATGGCTACACCTTC.

This chain joins TRBV28 and TRBJ2-5, with D perhaps TRBD1 (6 bases). Germline CDR1 is MDHEN and CDR2 is SYDVKM. The CDR3 covers 15 residues. V was shortened by 6 bases and J by 5 bases, with 19 bases between the two germline ends. The CDR3 loop reads CASSPVRGLRETQYF. In nucleotides, the CDR3 is TGTGCCAGCAGCCCGGTCAGGGGTCTCCGTGAGACCCAGTACTTC.

This chain uses TRBV7-3 with TRBJ2-1; 8 bases are a match to TRBD2. CDR1 SGHTA and CDR2 FQGTGA come from the germline V gene. Germline trimming cut 1 base from V and 7 bases from J; bases unmatched to any gene: 9. This CDR3 spans 16 amino acids. The CDR3, as DNA: TGTGCCAGCAGCTTAAAGGGGACTAGTTTGTATAATGAGCAGTTCTTC. Its protein is CASSLKGTSLYNEQFF.

With regard to this clone: The junction differs from germline at one of its ends, possibly a read error. The chain carries TRBV27 and TRBJ2-6; D is possibly TRBD1 (5 bases). In germline, CDR1 is MNHEY, CDR2 SMNVEV (reference sequence). CDR3 length: 17 amino acids. The CDR3 protein is CASSRTTATSGANGLTF. CDR3 coding DNA: TGTGCCAGCAGTAGAACCACGGCCACCTCTGGGGCCAACGGCCTGACTTTC. The full variable domain, its missing parts supplied by reference TRBV27 and TRBJ2-6, is EAQVTQNPRYLITVTGKKLTVTCSQNMNHEYMSWYRQDPGLGLRQIYYSMNVEVTDKGDVPEGYKVSRKEKRNFPLILESPSPNQTSLYFCASSRTTATSGANGLTFGAGSRLTVL.

This chain connects TRBV4-2 to TRBJ1-3; no clear D. Trimming left V 1 base short and J 4 bases short, with 11 bases between. The CDR3 runs to 15 residues. Looked up from germline, CDR1 is LGHNA and CDR2 is YNFKEQ. CDR3 coding DNA: TGTGCCAGCAGCCAAGGGGTGGGCTTCGGAAACACCATATATTTT. The encoded protein is CASSQGVGFGNTIYF.

The CDR3 DNA sequence: TGTGCCAGCAGCGTCGACAGGGCCGGGGAGCTGTTTTTT. Translated: CASSVDRAGELFF. The chain joins TRBV11-2 to TRBJ2-2, with 7 bases aligning to TRBD1. This CDR3 is built from 13 residues. With V trimmed by 5 bases and J by 6 bases, 3 bases remained unmatched. CDR1 and CDR2 from the germline V gene are SGHAT and FQNNGV.

Comment on this clone: The junction departs from germline at one end; a sequencing error may be responsible. This chain connects TRBV7-9 to TRBJ2-7, with D tentatively TRBD2 (6 bases). CDR1 is SEHNR and CDR2 is FQNEAQ in the germline V gene (reference sequence). This CDR3 comprises 15 residues. CDR3 region: CSSSLGFGGTYEQYF. CDR3 coding DNA: TGTTCCAGCAGCTTAGGTTTCGGGGGAACCTACGAGCAGTACTTC.

This chain links TRBV28 with TRBJ1-2, with TRBD1 matching over 7 bases. Germline CDR1 reads MDHEN; CDR2 reads SYDVKM. The CDR3 is 12 residues long. With 6 bases clipped from V and 3 bases from J, the junction kept 1 base outside the gene matches. The CDR3 is CASSGQDYGYTF. CDR3 bases: TGTGCCAGCAGCGGACAGGACTATGGCTACACCTTC.

V gene TRBV5-6 combines with J gene TRBJ2-5, with TRBD2 identical over 7 bases. The junction had 6 bases not matched to a gene; V was cut back by 2 bases and J by 5 bases. CDR3 length: 14 residues. Looked up from germline, CDR1 is SGHDT and CDR2 is YYEEEE. The CDR3 here is CASSLTSDWETQYF. The DNA of the CDR3 is TGTGCCAGCAGCTTAACTAGCGACTGGGAGACCCAGTACTTC.

The rearrangement uses TRBV18 and TRBJ1-1, with 10 bases matching TRBD1. The CDR3 has 15 amino acids. V shed 3 bases, J shed 3 bases, and the junction held 4 bases outside the gene matches. The germline gives CDR1 KGHSH, CDR2 LQKENI. In nucleotides, the CDR3 is TGTGCCAGCTCACCGGGACAGGGGTTGTACACTGAAGCTTTCTTT. Protein sequence: CASSPGQGLYTEAFF.

This clone was seen only a few times. This chain joins TRBV18 and TRBJ1-1; 9 bases are a match to TRBD1. CDR3 length: 15 residues. Germline V gene data show CDR1 as KGHSH and CDR2 as LQKENI. The J segment lost 3 bases and the V segment lost 6 bases, leaving 8 bases of the junction unmatched. CDR3: CASSLQGALDTEAFF. In DNA, the CDR3 is TGTGCCAGCTCCTTACAGGGGGCGCTTGACACTGAAGCTTTCTTT.

This clone was counted between two and nine times. The chain links TRBV28 to TRBJ2-7; 12 positions match TRBD1. The trim removed 2 bases at V and 6 bases at J, leaving 5 bases unmatched. CDR1 is MDHEN and CDR2 is SYDVKM in the germline V gene. CDR3 length: 15 amino acids. CDR3 sequence: CASSLAGTGGSEQYF. Here the CDR3 DNA reads TGTGCCAGCAGTTTAGCTGGGACAGGGGGCAGCGAGCAGTACTTC.

The V and J genes are TRBV28 and TRBJ2-7, with TRBD2 matching over 11 bases. Germline assignment: CDR1 MDHEN and CDR2 SYDVKM. The V gene end was trimmed by 4 bases and the J gene end by 3 bases; junction bases not matched to a gene: 8. The CDR3 consists of 16 residues. CDR3 region: CASSSTLAGDLYEQYF. CDR3 nucleotide sequence: TGTGCCAGCAGTTCAACACTAGCGGGAGACCTCTACGAGCAGTACTTC.